Below, 28 T cell receptor beta chains from the same sample are listed, as sequenced in a study of follicular helper T cells after annual influenza vaccination. Indicated time point: 2015-2016 season, 7 days after influenza vaccination. Measured with immunoSEQ multiplex PCR; TCRdb has only the in-frame clones, and not every one. The table has approximately 7,400 clones, roughly 83% seen once; the top ten hold approximately 1.5%. The sample in question was CXCR5+ CD38- circulating T follicular helper cells from blood, obtained 7 days after influenza vaccination. The subset: circulating Tfh, non-naive CD4+CXCR5+PD-1+ (ICOS+CD38+ or ICOS-CD38-). These TCRs come from an adult who received the influenza vaccine.

The chain is built from TRBV5-1 and TRBJ1-4, with unresolved D. The CDR3 has 13 residues. V gave up 5 bases and J gave up 5 bases, with 10 bases separating them. In germline, CDR1 is SGHRS, CDR2 YFSETQ. The CDR3 DNA reads as TGCGCCAGCAGGAGGCACCCAAATGAAAAACTGTTTTTT. The encoded protein is CASRRHPNEKLFF.

This chain uses TRBV2 with TRBJ2-3, with TRBD2 as a possible D gene (6 bases). V was pared by 3 bases and J by 4 bases, with 8 bases between. Germline V lookup: CDR1 SNHLY, CDR2 FYNNEI. The CDR3 consists of 13 residues. The CDR3 sequence is CASSDGGPDTQYF. Written as DNA, the CDR3 is TGTGCCAGCAGTGACGGGGGACCAGATACGCAGTATTTT. The full variable domain, rest sourced from reference TRBV2 and TRBJ2-3, is EPEVTQTPSHQVTQMGQEVILRCVPISNHLYFYWYRQILGQKVEFLVSFYNNEISEKSEIFDDQFSVERPDGSNFTLKIRSTKLEDSAMYFCASSDGGPDTQYFGPGTRLTVL.

V is TRBV2 and J is TRBJ1-2; possible D gene TRBD1, 5 bases. This CDR3 comprises 13 residues. Germline V gives CDR1 SNHLY, CDR2 FYNNEI. Trimming took off 8 bases at V and 7 bases at J, with 17 bases between the two ends. CDR3 DNA sequence: TGTGCCAGCCAGACAGTCGATCCTTCTGGCTACACCTTC. Translated, it gives CASQTVDPSGYTF.

The genes are TRBV14 and TRBJ2-1; TRBD2 might be the D (5 bases). V was cut by 0 bases and J by 9 bases, with 9 bases left in between. Germline lookup yields CDR1 SGHDN and CDR2 FVKESK. The CDR3 is made up of 13 amino acids. For the CDR3, the DNA is TGTGCCAGCAGCCAAGATCGGAGGACTGAGCAGTTCTTC. Translated, it gives CASSQDRRTEQFF.

The genes are TRBV5-6 and TRBJ2-4; D uncertain. The CDR3 extends over 12 amino acids. Trimming took off 0 bases at V and 5 bases at J, with 3 bases between the two ends. Germline V CDR1 and CDR2: SGHDT, YYEEEE. CDR3 in DNA: TGTGCCAGCAGCTTGGGACAAAACATTCAGTACTTC. It codes for CASSLGQNIQYF.

The chain uses TRBV2 and TRBJ2-2; D not certain. The CDR3 loop spans 13 amino acids. Trimming took 6 bases from V and 1 from J, leaving 6 bases between them. Germline V lookup: CDR1 SNHLY, CDR2 FYNNEI. CDR3 amino acids: CASRALNTGELFF. The CDR3 DNA reads TGTGCCAGCAGGGCCTTGAACACCGGGGAGCTGTTTTTT.

The genes are TRBV10-3 and TRBJ1-4; D perhaps matches TRBD1 (5 bases). The CDR3 length is 14 residues. Germline CDR1 and CDR2: ENHRY and SYGVKD. Trimming cost V 10 bases and J 8 bases, with 20 bases left between them. The CDR3 loop is CATTGTQGTEKLFF. The CDR3 nucleotides read TGTGCCACGACCGGGACTCAAGGGACGGAAAAACTGTTTTTT.

CDR3 residues: CASRTGQGPNEKLFF. CDR3 DNA: TGTGCCAGCAGGACTGGACAGGGCCCTAATGAAAAACTGTTTTTT. The chain couples TRBV6-6 to TRBJ1-4, with 8 bases fitting TRBD1. The CDR3 loop spans 15 amino acids. Germline CDR1 MNHNY, CDR2 SVGAGI (reference sequence). The junction had 6 bases not matched to a gene; V was cut back by 6 bases and J by 3 bases.

To note about this clone: The junction and the germline gene differ at one end; a read error may be behind it. V and J are TRBV6-5 and TRBJ1-3; the D gene is possibly TRBD1 (5 bases). The CDR3 length is 15 residues. The germline V gene encodes CDR1 MNHEY and CDR2 SVGAGI. CDR3 amino acids: CASSNSGRHGNTIYF. As DNA, the CDR3 is TGTGCCAGCAGTAACTCGGGACGACACGGAAACACCATATATTTT.

CDR3 sequence (DNA): TGTGCCAGCAGCTTAGCGCCCGGTAACGCCTACGAGCAGTACTTC. It codes for CASSLAPGNAYEQYF. The rearrangement uses TRBV7-8 and TRBJ2-7; D remains ambiguous. Trimming shortened V by 0 bases and J by 2 bases, and 11 bases separated the two germline ends. The germline V gene encodes CDR1 SGHVS and CDR2 FQNEAQ. The CDR3 totals 15 residues.

This chain links TRBV5-1 with TRBJ2-3, with a tentative D call TRBD2 (5 bases). Trimming removed 0 bases at V and 0 bases at J, with 14 bases between. Germline CDR1 reads SGHRS; CDR2 reads YFSETQ. The CDR3 extends over 17 amino acids. The CDR3 here is CASSLGGWIGSTDTQYF. CDR3 DNA: TGCGCCAGCAGCTTGGGCGGGTGGATAGGGAGCACAGATACGCAGTATTTT.

This clone was recorded only once. This chain connects TRBV9 to TRBJ2-7; D gene uncertain. Germline CDR1 SGDLS, CDR2 YYNGEE. V lost 0 bases and J 6 bases, leaving 16 bases between the germline ends. This CDR3 comprises 15 residues. The CDR3 spells CASSVDPVSTSEQYF. The CDR3 region has the DNA TGTGCCAGCAGCGTAGATCCAGTCAGCACGTCCGAGCAGTACTTC.

The chain recombines TRBV7-9 with TRBJ2-4; D is unclear. CDR3 length: 15 amino acids. V lost 6 bases and J 2 bases, leaving 14 bases between the germline ends. Germline-derived CDR1 and CDR2 are SEHNR and FQNEAQ (reference sequence). CDR3: CASSLGSGPKNIQYF. The DNA of the CDR3 is TGTGCCAGCAGTCTGGGCTCTGGGCCCAAAAACATTCAGTACTTC.

The chain uses TRBV7-2 and TRBJ1-2; 12 positions match TRBD1. The V gene end was trimmed by 5 bases and the J gene end by 4 bases; junction bases not matched to a gene: 8. The CDR3 has 16 residues. CDR1 is SGHTA, CDR2 FQGNSA, per germline. DNA for the CDR3: TGTGCCAGCAGCCTCGGGACAGGGGGCTCCTCCTATGGCTACACCTTC. Its protein is CASSLGTGGSSYGYTF.

The chain couples TRBV30 to TRBJ1-1, with D tentatively TRBD1 (6 bases). Germline V CDR1 and CDR2: GTSNPN, SVGIG (reference sequence). Trimming took 5 bases from V and 11 from J, leaving 18 bases between them. This CDR3 is built from 12 residues. CDR3 loop: CAWEPLGRGAFF. Written as DNA, the CDR3 is TGTGCCTGGGAACCACTAGGAAGGGGGGCTTTCTTT. Based on the CDR3 plus reference TRBV30 and TRBJ1-1, the full variable domain is SQTIHQWPATLVQPVGSPLSLECTVEGTSNPNLYWYRQAAGRGLQLLFYSVGIGQISSEVPQNLSASRPQDRQFILSSKKLLLSDSGFYLCAWEPLGRGAFFGQGTRLTVV.

This chain links TRBV7-9 with TRBJ2-2; tentatively, D is TRBD2 (6 bases). Germline loops: CDR1 SEHNR, CDR2 FQNEAQ (reference sequence). The V and J ends lost 3 bases and 5 bases respectively, with 13 bases between them. The CDR3 covers 15 residues. The CDR3 region has the DNA TGTGCCAGCAGCTTTTCGTCAGGAGGGACCGGGGAGCTGTTTTTT. This codes for CASSFSSGGTGELFF.

The table lists this clone with a few counts. The chain joins TRBV2 to TRBJ1-5; possibly TRBD1 for D (5 bases). The germline V gene has CDR1 SNHLY and CDR2 FYNNEI. Trimming took off 6 bases at V and 4 bases at J, with 10 bases between the two ends. This CDR3 has 13 amino acids. CDR3 residues: CASRRGENQPQHF. CDR3 nucleotides: TGTGCCAGCAGGAGAGGGGAAAATCAGCCCCAGCATTTT.

The rearrangement joins TRBV5-1 to TRBJ1-1; no clear D. The germline gives CDR1 SGHRS, CDR2 YFSETQ. Trimming cost V 0 bases and J 0 bases, with 9 bases left between them. CDR3 length: 15 residues. The CDR3 region is CASSLGAGMNTEAFF. For the CDR3, the DNA is TGCGCCAGCAGCTTGGGCGCCGGCATGAACACTGAAGCTTTCTTT.

The J gene is TRBJ2-5, the V gene TRBV2, with TRBD1 as a possible D gene (5 bases). Looked up from germline, CDR1 is SNHLY and CDR2 is FYNNEI. The V and J ends lost 7 bases and 3 bases respectively, with 15 bases between them. This CDR3 has 14 amino acids. The CDR3 here is CASTRIGREETQYF. DNA of the CDR3: TGTGCCAGCACCCGGATCGGCAGGGAAGAGACCCAGTACTTC.

The rearrangement links TRBV2 to TRBJ2-2; 9 bases line up with TRBD1. Trimming cost V 6 bases and J 0 bases; bases outside gene matches: 2. Germline lookup yields CDR1 SNHLY and CDR2 FYNNEI. This CDR3 region has 15 residues. CDR3 nucleotide sequence: TGTGCCAGCAGAACAGGGGGCGCGAACACCGGGGAGCTGTTTTTT. It specifies CASRTGGANTGELFF.

The rearrangement uses TRBV5-5 and TRBJ1-5; no reliable D call. This CDR3 has 14 residues. CDR1 is SGHKS and CDR2 is YYEKEE in the germline V gene (reference sequence). V lost 2 bases, J lost 4 bases, and 10 bases lay in between. The CDR3 nucleotides are TGTGCCAGCAGCTTAAGGCCTCGTAATCAGCCCCAGCATTTT. Its protein product is CASSLRPRNQPQHF.

V and J are TRBV11-2 and TRBJ2-7; D is perhaps TRBD2 (6 bases). The germline CDR1 and CDR2 sequences are SGHAT and FQNNGV. V dropped 5 bases and J dropped 1 base, with 24 bases sitting between them. This CDR3 comprises 18 residues. CDR3 residues: CASSPRLRGTVRSYEQYF. The CDR3 DNA reads as TGTGCCAGCAGCCCCCGTCTCCGGGGGACGGTAAGGTCCTACGAGCAGTACTTC.

V usage is TRBV28 and J usage is TRBJ2-5, with 8 bases that match TRBD1. Trimming at V came to 6 bases and at J to 4 bases, leaving 10 bases not matched to a gene. Germline V gene lookup returns CDR1 MDHEN and CDR2 SYDVKM. The CDR3 is 15 residues long. Written as DNA, the CDR3 is TGTGCCAGCAGGCCAGGACAGGGAGTGGGAGAGACCCAGTACTTC. Protein: CASRPGQGVGETQYF. Filled out from reference TRBV28 and TRBJ2-5, the complete variable domain reads DVKVTQSSRYLVKRTGEKVFLECVQDMDHENMFWYRQDPGLGLRLIYFSYDVKMKEKGDIPEGYSVSREKKERFSLILESASTNQTSMYLCASRPGQGVGETQYFGPGTRLLVL.

The chain carries TRBV11-2 and TRBJ1-1; D possibly corresponds to TRBD1 (5 bases). Germline lookup yields CDR1 SGHAT and CDR2 FQNNGV. The CDR3 is 13 amino acids. Trimming removed 8 bases at V and 0 bases at J, with 10 bases between. Here the CDR3 DNA reads TGTGCCAGCGGCGGACAATTGAACACTGAAGCTTTCTTT. Translation: CASGGQLNTEAFF.

The V gene is TRBV6-1, the J gene TRBJ2-5; TRBD2 matches at 11 bases. The CDR3 sequence is 19 residues long. Germline V gene sequence: CDR1 MNHNS, CDR2 SASEGT. V was clipped by 4 bases and J by 7 bases; unmatched bases: 20. CDR3 sequence reads: CASSALGQGLAGGFSTQYF. CDR3 coding DNA: TGTGCCAGCAGTGCATTGGGGCAGGGCCTAGCGGGAGGTTTTTCGACCCAGTACTTC.

This sequence joins TRBV5-1 and TRBJ1-4; the D gene is possibly TRBD1 (5 bases). Germline values: CDR1 SGHRS, CDR2 YFSETQ. Trimming shortened V by 0 bases and J by 1 base, and 13 bases separated the two germline ends. This CDR3 has 17 residues. CDR3 DNA: TGCGCCAGCAGCTTGGGTCGAACTACAGGAACTAATGAAAAACTGTTTTTT. It translates to CASSLGRTTGTNEKLFF.

The rearrangement uses TRBV28 and TRBJ1-5; tentative D call: TRBD1 (5 bases). Germline V lookup: CDR1 MDHEN, CDR2 SYDVKM. The CDR3 totals 14 residues. The V gene lost 3 bases and the J gene lost 5 bases, with 11 bases spanning the gap. Written as DNA, the CDR3 is TGTGCCAGCAGTTTTGCAGGGTCTTATCAGCCCCAGCATTTT. Translated: CASSFAGSYQPQHF.

The V call is TRBV25-1, the J call TRBJ1-5; TRBD1 agrees at 8 bases. Germline V gene sequence: CDR1 MGHDK, CDR2 SYGVNS. V shed 6 bases and J 6 bases; nucleotides not matched to a gene: 7. The CDR3 consists of 14 residues. This CDR3 reads CASSPDRGAQPQHF. CDR3 DNA: TGTGCCAGCAGCCCCGACAGGGGTGCTCAGCCCCAGCATTTT.